This is a list of T cell receptor beta chains from one sample in a study of control samples from healthy donors and cancer patients. Sequencing used immunoSEQ multiplex PCR; TCRdb keeps in-frame clones, though not all of them. The sample carries under 450,000 clones, 80% to 95% recorded once. Material: PBMCs. The receptors shown here come from a middle-aged man with head and neck cancer. Each CDR3 is given with its conserved first and last residue. D genes are given only for firm matches. Some rows have no size entry. The others give once, few or many, or a class for an expanded clone.

.,.,TRBJ1-2,TRBV9,TGTGCCAGCAGTTTACCGGGGTATGGCTACACCTTC,CASSLPGYGYTF
.,.,TRBJ2-2,TRBV2,TGTGCCAGCAGGAGGGGTAACACCGGGGAGCTGTTTTTT,CASRRGNTGELFF
.,.,TRBJ2-5,TRBV7-9,TGTGCCAGCAGCCTTCTGACGGGCGCACAAGAGACCCAGTACTTC,CASSLLTGAQETQYF
.,.,TRBJ1-5,TRBV19,TGTGCCAGTAGTAGGCGGTCAGCCAATCAGCCCCAGCATTTT,CASSRRSANQPQHF
TRBD2,.,TRBJ2-2,TRBV5-6,TGTGCCAGCAGCTGGAAGCGGGGTCTCACCGGGGAGCTGTTTTTT,CASSWKRGLTGELFF
TRBD1,.,TRBJ1-2,TRBV5-1,TGCGCCAGCAGCTCCCGGGACAGCCCTAACTATGGCTACACCTTC,CASSSRDSPNYGYTF
.,.,TRBJ2-6,TRBV7-3,TGTGCCAGCAGCTTGAGGGGGGACCCCATTGGGGCCAACGTCCTGACTTTC,CASSLRGDPIGANVLTF
.,.,TRBJ1-5,TRBV7-2,TGTGCTGTGAGCGGTAATAGGGATCAGCCCCAGCATTTT,CAVSGNRDQPQHF
TRBD1,many,TRBJ1-2,TRBV29-1,TGCAGCGTTGAAGTAATAAGGACAGGGTATTATGGCTACACCTTC,CSVEVIRTGYYGYTF
.,few,TRBJ2-7,TRBV2,TGTGAGAGGGGAAAAGGGCCTACGTACGAGCAGTACTTC,CERGKGPTYEQYF
.,.,TRBJ1-5,TRBV9,TGTGCCAGCAGCGTAGAGGGGGTCAGCAATCAGCCCCAGCATTTT,CASSVEGVSNQPQHF
TRBD1,.,TRBJ2-4,TRBV9,TGTGCCAGCAGCCTACGGACAGGGGGGGACATTCAGTACTTC,CASSLRTGGDIQYF
.,once,TRBJ2-5,TRBV2,TGTGCCAGCAGTGGGGTGGAGACCCAGTACTTC,CASSGVETQYF
TRBD1,.,TRBJ2-5,TRBV7-6,TGTGCCAGCAGCTTAGGGCCAGGGGGCCTACAAGAGACCCAGTACTTC,CASSLGPGGLQETQYF
TRBD1,.,TRBJ2-5,TRBV28,TGTGCCAGCTCCGGGACAGGGAAAGAGACCCAGTACTTC,CASSGTGKETQYF
TRBD1,.,TRBJ1-1,TRBV9,TGTGCCAGCCCCGATTGGACAGGGGGCACTGAAGCTTTCTTT,CASPDWTGGTEAFF
.,.,TRBJ2-5,TRBV6-5,TGTGCCAGCAGTTCCGGGACCCGGCAGACCCAGTACTTC,CASSSGTRQTQYF
.,few,TRBJ1-5,TRBV23-1,TGCGCCAGCAGTGCAGGGGTAACTGTATGCTTGTATTTT,CASSAGVTVCLYF
TRBD2,.,TRBJ2-7,TRBV6-2/TRBV6-3,TGTGCCAGCAGTTACGGGAGGGCGGGAGAGCAGTACTTC,CASSYGRAGEQYF
TRBD1,.,TRBJ1-2,TRBV6-1,TGTGCCAGCAGTGAAATGAGTAGGCCGACAGGGCATGGCTACACCTTC,CASSEMSRPTGHGYTF
TRBD1,.,TRBJ1-2,TRBV19,TGTGCCAGTACCCCTGGGGGACAGGTTTTCTATGGCTACACCTTC,CASTPGGQVFYGYTF
TRBD2,.,TRBJ2-5,TRBV15,TGTGCCACCAGCAGAAACTGGCGGGGGACGGAGACCCAGTACTTC,CATSRNWRGTETQYF
.,.,TRBJ1-3,TRBV15,TGTGCCACCAGCAGAGACAGGGCTAACTCTGGAAACACCATATATTTT,CATSRDRANSGNTIYF
.,.,TRBJ2-3,TRBV11-3,TGTGCCAGCAGCTTAGGGCGGGCCACAGATACGCAGTATTTT,CASSLGRATDTQYF
.,.,TRBJ2-7,TRBV5-4,TGTGCCAGCAGCTTCCAGGGTTCGGACGAGCAGTACTTC,CASSFQGSDEQYF
TRBD1,.,TRBJ2-1,TRBV7-8,TGTGCCAGCAGCTCCAGGACAGGATCCTACAATGAGCAGTTCTTC,CASSSRTGSYNEQFF
.,.,TRBJ2-4,TRBV28,TGTGCCAGCAGTCCGCGTGGAGCTACGCACATTCAGTACTTC,CASSPRGATHIQYF
TRBD2,.,TRBJ2-1,TRBV11-2,TGTGCCAGCAGCTTGGTAGCGGGAGGGCCCAATGAGCAGTTCTTC,CASSLVAGGPNEQFF
.,.,TRBJ1-5,TRBV14,TGTGCCAGCAGCCAAGGGAGCCAGGTCCAGCCCCAGCATTTT,CASSQGSQVQPQHF
.,.,TRBJ2-5,TRBV18,TGTGCCAGCTCACCACAAGGGTTGGAGACCCAGTACTTC,CASSPQGLETQYF
.,.,TRBJ2-7,TRBV7-2,TGTGCCAGCAGCTTAGCGTCGACACCCGAGCAGTACTTC,CASSLASTPEQYF
.,.,TRBJ1-2,TRBV15,TGTGCCACCAGCAGAGATCAGAGGCCGCCGGGGGGCTACACCTTC,CATSRDQRPPGGYTF
.,.,TRBJ2-7,TRBV14,TGTGCCAGCAGCTCCCGAAGCGGTCAGGTCTACGAGCAGTACTTC,CASSSRSGQVYEQYF
.,.,TRBJ1-2,TRBV28,TGTGCCAGCAGTTTAACGGGAGGGGCCTTATATGGCTACACCTTC,CASSLTGGALYGYTF
.,.,TRBJ1-5,TRBV2,TGTGCCAGCAGTGGGGGGGGGTCAGGCAATCAGCCCCAGCATTTT,CASSGGGSGNQPQHF
.,.,TRBJ1-2,TRBV23-1,TGCGCCAGCAGTCAATCGGTGGAGGCGGGGGTCTATGGCTACACCTTC,CASSQSVEAGVYGYTF
TRBD2,.,TRBJ2-1,TRBV7-2,TGTGCCAGCAGCCTAGCGGGAGGCAATGAGCAGTTCTTC,CASSLAGGNEQFF
TRBD2,once,TRBJ2-1,TRBV19,TGTGCCAGTAGTATTTGGCTAGCGGACAACAATGAGCAGTTCTTC,CASSIWLADNNEQFF
TRBD2,.,TRBJ2-7,TRBV9,TGTGCCAGCAGCCACGGGGAGGGGAAAGGTCTACACGAGCAGTACTTC,CASSHGEGKGLHEQYF
.,.,TRBJ1-1,TRBV19,TGTGCCAGTAGTGAATGGGATGCGGCTTTCTTT,CASSEWDAAFF
.,.,TRBJ2-3,TRBV5-1,TGCGCCAGCAGCTTGTCGGAAGGGAGCACAGATACGCAGTATTTT,CASSLSEGSTDTQYF
TRBD2,.,TRBJ2-3,TRBV24-1,TGTGCCACCGGGCGGGGGGCGCCTGGGTCAGATACGCAGTATTTT,CATGRGAPGSDTQYF
TRBD2,.,TRBJ2-1,TRBV7-9,TGTGCCAGCAGTAGAAGCGGGGGGGAGTTCTTC,CASSRSGGEFF
.,.,TRBJ1-2,TRBV28,TGTGCCAGCAGTTTAGCGCAGCGGCTTAACTATGGCTACACCTTC,CASSLAQRLNYGYTF
TRBD1,once,TRBJ1-2,TRBV7-9,TGTGCCAGCAGCCCGACAGGGGCTAACTATGGCTACACCTTC,CASSPTGANYGYTF
.,few,TRBJ2-1,TRBV11-1,TGTGCCAGCAGCGCCTTAGGGGTCTACAATGAGCAGTTCTTC,CASSALGVYNEQFF
.,.,TRBJ2-4,TRBV2,TGTGCCAGCAGGGGGGGCTACAAGTCGAACATTCAGTACTTC,CASRGGYKSNIQYF
.,.,TRBJ1-2,TRBV27,TGTGCCAGCAGTCCCGGACAGCAGGATATATATGGCTACACCTTC,CASSPGQQDIYGYTF
.,.,TRBJ2-3,TRBV29-1,TGCAGCGTTGCTTATGAAAGCACAGATACGCAGTATTTT,CSVAYESTDTQYF
.,once,TRBJ1-3,TRBV6-5,TGTGCCAGCAGTTACTCAGGGTTTCGCTCTGGAAACACCATATATTTT,CASSYSGFRSGNTIYF